This entry is about one T cell receptor (beta chain). These data come from a study of blood T cell repertoires in COVID-19. About the study: Samples of COVID-19 (acute and convalescent) were obtained from the United States, Italy and Spain. T cells, B-cell-depleted T cells, or PBMCs provided the cDNA or gDNA that served as material.

In the study's own analysis: It was from reference gene primer amplification that nucleated cell counts were estimated. The table came from immunoSEQ multiplex PCR; TCRdb's copy has only in-frame clones and leaves some out. The V and J calls and clone size were taken over from that table, and D and trimming were inferred from the DNA. The table includes about 150,000 clones, roughly nine tenths detected once. The CDR3 runs to 10 residues. Germline CDR1 MNHNY, CDR2 SVGAGI (reference sequence). V lost 10 bases and J 10 bases, leaving 13 bases between the germline ends. The J gene is TRBJ1-1, the V gene TRBV6-6; D might be TRBD1 (5 bases). This TCR derives from a woman in her 70s with acute or convalescent COVID-19. Sequences were obtained from peripheral blood. The CDR3 loop is CATTQGLAFF. CDR3 DNA: TGTGCCACCACCCAGGGATTAGCTTTCTTT.